The present T cell receptor (beta chain) was sequenced within a study of pediatric ulcerative colitis. Using immunoSEQ multiplex PCR, the repertoire was profiled, and TCRdb retains in-frame clones only, with some absent. This table holds some 4,900 clones, nearly 90% found once. Worth noting for this clone: Its antigen remains unknown.

V was trimmed by 0 bases and J by 3 bases, leaving 9 bases between them. The CDR3 totals 14 residues. From germline, CDR1 is SGHAT and CDR2 FQNNGV. Whole-study results and caveats: Rectal repertoires separated controls, mild-moderate and acute severe colitis. All ulcerative colitis patients, but no controls, carried a couple of rectal clonotypes. Substantially fewer templates came from a couple of patients' blood samples. Repertoires came from total lymphocyte DNA, so rare subsets like regulatory T cells may be missed.

The V call is TRBV11-2, the J call TRBJ2-7; D is possibly TRBD1 (6 bases). This TCR derives from a boy between 10 and 17 years old with mild ulcerative colitis. Source material: blood. CDR3 sequence: CASSLDFRGYEQYF. The DNA of the CDR3 is TGTGCCAGCAGCTTAGATTTCAGGGGCTACGAGCAGTACTTC.